The next 10 T cell receptor beta chains were all read from a single sample in a study of identical twins. MiXCR, applied by TCRdb to the 5' RACE reads, yields one record per CDR3 protein. The table records 400,000 to 500,000 distinct CDR3 sequences, about 13% of them present only once. These same data were also listed under a study on yellow fever vaccine responses in identical twins.

Source material: CD4+ T cells sorted from blood. The receptor source for this set is a woman aged 18 to 35 in good health.

This clonotype has only a few counts. CDR3: CSGEGGAGYTF. In DNA, the CDR3 is TGCAGCGGTGAGGGGGGTGCTGGCTACACCTTC. The chain has TRBV29-1 and TRBJ1-2; weak D call: TRBD1 (6 bases). CDR1 SQVTM and CDR2 ANQGSEA come from the germline V gene. The CDR3 spans 11 residues. Deletions cut 7 bases from V and 7 bases from J, with 13 bases between.

This chain uses TRBV6-2 or TRBV6-3 with TRBJ1-1; D is ambiguous. Germline CDR1 reads MNHEY; CDR2 reads SVGEGT. Trimming took 5 bases from V and 1 from J, leaving 8 bases between them. The CDR3 spans 13 residues. CDR3 bases: TGTGCCAGCAGTGATGGTAGGAACACTGAAGCTTTCTTT. Translating it yields CASSDGRNTEAFF.

This clonotype was observed a handful of times. V and J are TRBV10-3 and TRBJ2-7; possible D gene TRBD2, 5 bases. This CDR3 has 16 amino acids. From germline, CDR1 is ENHRY and CDR2 SYGVKD. V gave up 4 bases and J gave up 0 bases, with 16 bases separating them. The CDR3 loop is CAISADFSVSSYEQYF. DNA for the CDR3: TGTGCCATCAGTGCCGACTTTAGCGTCAGCTCCTACGAGCAGTACTTC.

The chain has TRBV6-2 or TRBV6-3 and TRBJ2-2, with D possibly matching TRBD1 (6 bases). Germline V CDR1 and CDR2: MNHEY, SVGEGT. Trimming cost V 5 bases and J 5 bases, with 9 bases left between them. This CDR3 has 13 amino acids. CDR3 in amino acids: CASSITGTGELFF. In nucleotides, the CDR3 is TGTGCCAGCAGTATAACAGGGACCGGGGAGCTGTTTTTT.

V is TRBV6-2 or TRBV6-3 and J is TRBJ2-2; D might be TRBD1 or TRBD2, each matching 5 bases. This CDR3 spans 12 amino acids. Germline values: CDR1 MNHEY, CDR2 SVGEGT. V was clipped by 5 bases and J by 16 bases, with 17 bases between them. The CDR3 region is CASSVNRDPPFF. The CDR3 nucleotides are TGTGCCAGCAGTGTCAACCGGGACCCCCCGTTTTTT.

The chain carries TRBV6-1 and TRBJ1-4; perhaps TRBD1 as D (5 bases). V lost 6 bases, J lost 0 bases, and 11 bases lay in between. This CDR3 has 15 amino acids. Germline V CDR1 and CDR2: MNHNS, SASEGT. The CDR3 spells CASRRGTPTNEKLFF. The CDR3 coding sequence is TGTGCCAGCAGAAGAGGGACCCCAACTAATGAAAAACTGTTTTTT.

This clonotype was counted only a few times. The CDR3 protein is CASSSYRLMNTEAFF. In DNA, the CDR3 is TGTGCCAGCAGTTCCTACAGGTTAATGAACACTGAAGCTTTCTTT. This sequence joins TRBV12-3 or TRBV12-4 and TRBJ1-1; D perhaps matches TRBD1 (5 bases). Trimming stripped 4 bases from V and 0 bases from J, with 12 bases between. This CDR3 has 15 residues.

This rearrangement joins TRBV6-6 to TRBJ2-7; TRBD1 might be the D (6 bases). Trimming cost V 5 bases and J 6 bases, with 14 bases left between them. CDR1 is MNHNY, CDR2 SVGAGI, per germline (reference sequence). CDR3 length equals 13 residues. The CDR3 is CASSPNRAREQYF. CDR3 nucleotides: TGTGCCAGCAGTCCAAACAGGGCACGCGAGCAGTACTTC.

This chain connects TRBV9 to TRBJ1-1, with D unresolved. The germline CDR1 and CDR2 sequences are SGDLS and YYNGEE. V gave up 0 bases and J gave up 5 bases, with 14 bases separating them. The length of the CDR3 is 15 residues. The CDR3 is CASSVGDLPGTEAFF. The CDR3 coding sequence is TGTGCCAGCAGCGTAGGAGACCTCCCGGGGACTGAAGCTTTCTTT.

The gene calls are TRBV6-1 and TRBJ1-1; tentatively, D is TRBD1 (6 bases). Deletions cut 5 bases from V and 3 bases from J, with 10 bases between. Germline V lookup: CDR1 MNHNS, CDR2 SASEGT. CDR3 length equals 13 residues. CDR3 bases: TGTGCCAGCAGTAGGGACACAGACACTGAAGCTTTCTTT. Amino acids: CASSRDTDTEAFF.